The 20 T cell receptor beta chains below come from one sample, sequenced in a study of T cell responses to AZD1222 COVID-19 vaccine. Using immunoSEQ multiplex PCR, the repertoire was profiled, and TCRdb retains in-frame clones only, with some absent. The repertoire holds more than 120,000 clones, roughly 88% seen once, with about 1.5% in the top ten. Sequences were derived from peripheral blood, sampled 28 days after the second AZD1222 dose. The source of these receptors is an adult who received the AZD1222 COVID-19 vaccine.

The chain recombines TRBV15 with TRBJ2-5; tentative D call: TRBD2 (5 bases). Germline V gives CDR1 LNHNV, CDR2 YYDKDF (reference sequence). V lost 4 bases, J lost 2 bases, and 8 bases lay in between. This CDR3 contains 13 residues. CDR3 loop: CATSIGRQETQYF. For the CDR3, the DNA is TGTGCCACCAGCATAGGGAGACAAGAGACCCAGTACTTC.

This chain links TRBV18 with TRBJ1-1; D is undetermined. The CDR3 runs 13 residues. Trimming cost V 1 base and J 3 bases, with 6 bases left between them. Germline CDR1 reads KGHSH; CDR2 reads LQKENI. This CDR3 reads CASSPQADTEAFF. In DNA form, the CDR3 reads TGTGCCAGCTCACCACAGGCAGACACTGAAGCTTTCTTT.

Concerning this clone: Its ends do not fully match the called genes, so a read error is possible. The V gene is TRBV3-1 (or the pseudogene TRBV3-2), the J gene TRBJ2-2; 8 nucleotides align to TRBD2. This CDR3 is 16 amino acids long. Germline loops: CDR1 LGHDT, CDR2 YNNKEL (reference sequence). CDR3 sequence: CASSQAGGLGTEELFF. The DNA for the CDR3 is TGTGCCAGCAGCCAAGCGGGGGGGCTAGGCACCGAGGAGCTGTTTTTT.

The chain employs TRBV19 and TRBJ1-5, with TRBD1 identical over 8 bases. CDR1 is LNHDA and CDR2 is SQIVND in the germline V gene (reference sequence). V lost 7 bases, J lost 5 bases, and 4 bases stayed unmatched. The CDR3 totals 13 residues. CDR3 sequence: CASNDRGHQPQHF. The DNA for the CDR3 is TGTGCCAGTAATGACAGGGGACATCAGCCCCAGCATTTT.

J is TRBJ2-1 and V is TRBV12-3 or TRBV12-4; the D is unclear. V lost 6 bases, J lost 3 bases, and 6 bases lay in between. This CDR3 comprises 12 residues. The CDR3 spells CASRRNYNEQFF. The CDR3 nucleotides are TGTGCCAGCAGGAGGAACTACAATGAGCAGTTCTTC.

This CDR3 is CASSTQDRNNSPLHF. The CDR3 DNA reads as TGTGCCAGTAGTACTCAGGACAGGAACAATTCACCCCTCCACTTT. This chain links TRBV19 with TRBJ1-6, with TRBD1 matching over 7 bases. There are 15 residues in the CDR3. With 4 bases clipped from V and 7 bases from J, the junction kept 7 bases outside the gene matches. Germline V gives CDR1 LNHDA, CDR2 SQIVND (reference sequence).

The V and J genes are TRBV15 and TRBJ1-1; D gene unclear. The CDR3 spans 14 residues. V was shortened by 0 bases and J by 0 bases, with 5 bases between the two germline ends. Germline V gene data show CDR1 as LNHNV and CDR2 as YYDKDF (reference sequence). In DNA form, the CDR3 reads TGTGCCACCAGCAGAGATCGGATGAACACTGAAGCTTTCTTT. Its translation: CATSRDRMNTEAFF.

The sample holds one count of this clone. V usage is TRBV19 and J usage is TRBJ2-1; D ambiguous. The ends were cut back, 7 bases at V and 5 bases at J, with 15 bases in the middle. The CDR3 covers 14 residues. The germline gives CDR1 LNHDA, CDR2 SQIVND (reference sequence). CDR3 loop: CASKGRQANNEQFF. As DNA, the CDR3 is TGTGCCAGTAAAGGCAGGCAGGCCAACAATGAGCAGTTCTTC.

CDR3 DNA: TGTGCCAGCAGAACCTACCCCCGCTCTGGAAACACCATATATTTT. This sequence encodes CASRTYPRSGNTIYF. This chain uses TRBV6-5 with TRBJ1-3, with D hard to call. This CDR3 contains 15 residues. Between the trimmed V and J ends, which lost 6 bases and 0 bases, there was a span of 12 bases. CDR1 MNHEY and CDR2 SVGAGI come from the germline V gene.

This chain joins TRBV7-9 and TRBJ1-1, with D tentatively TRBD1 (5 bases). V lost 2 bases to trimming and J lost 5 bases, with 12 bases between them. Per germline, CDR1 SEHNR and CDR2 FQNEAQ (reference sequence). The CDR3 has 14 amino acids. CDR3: CASSLRGGGTEAFF. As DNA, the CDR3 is TGTGCCAGCAGCTTAAGGGGTGGGGGGACTGAAGCTTTCTTT.

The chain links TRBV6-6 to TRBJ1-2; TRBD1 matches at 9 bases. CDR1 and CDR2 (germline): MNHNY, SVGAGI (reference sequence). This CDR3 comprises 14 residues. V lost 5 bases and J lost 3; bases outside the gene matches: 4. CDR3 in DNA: TGTGCCAGCAGTACCCGACAGGGGGACTATGGCTACACCTTC. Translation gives CASSTRQGDYGYTF.

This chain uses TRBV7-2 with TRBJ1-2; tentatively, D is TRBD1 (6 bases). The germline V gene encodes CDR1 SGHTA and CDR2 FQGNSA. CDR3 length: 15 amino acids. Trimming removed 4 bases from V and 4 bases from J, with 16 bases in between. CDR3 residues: CASSSTGLVSYGYTF. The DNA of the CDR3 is TGTGCCAGCAGCTCAACAGGGTTGGTGAGCTATGGCTACACCTTC.

The CDR3 DNA follows: TGTGCCAGCTCACCAGCCAATGAGCAGTTCTTC. Translation: CASSPANEQFF. The genes are TRBV18 and TRBJ2-1; D gene ambiguous. The V end was cut by 2 bases, the J end by 6 bases, with 2 bases between. CDR3 length: 11 amino acids. Germline V gene sequence: CDR1 KGHSH, CDR2 LQKENI.

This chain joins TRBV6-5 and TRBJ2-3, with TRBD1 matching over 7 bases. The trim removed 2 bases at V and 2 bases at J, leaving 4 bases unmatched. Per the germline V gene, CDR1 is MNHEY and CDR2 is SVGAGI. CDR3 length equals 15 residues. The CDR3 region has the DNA TGTGCCAGCAGTTACCTTGGGACAGACACAGATACGCAGTATTTT. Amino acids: CASSYLGTDTDTQYF.

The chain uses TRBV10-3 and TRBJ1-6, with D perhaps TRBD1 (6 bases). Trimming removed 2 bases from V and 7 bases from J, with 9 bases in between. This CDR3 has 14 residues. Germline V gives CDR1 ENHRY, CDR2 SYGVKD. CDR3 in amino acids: CAISEARGNSPLHF. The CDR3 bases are TGTGCCATCAGTGAGGCCAGGGGAAATTCACCCCTCCACTTT.

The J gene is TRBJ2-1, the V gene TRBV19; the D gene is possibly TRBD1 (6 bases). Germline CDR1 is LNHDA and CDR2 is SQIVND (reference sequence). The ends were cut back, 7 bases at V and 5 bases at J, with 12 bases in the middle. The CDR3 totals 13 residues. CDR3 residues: CASKTRGHNEQFF. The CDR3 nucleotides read TGTGCCAGTAAGACCAGGGGTCACAATGAGCAGTTCTTC.

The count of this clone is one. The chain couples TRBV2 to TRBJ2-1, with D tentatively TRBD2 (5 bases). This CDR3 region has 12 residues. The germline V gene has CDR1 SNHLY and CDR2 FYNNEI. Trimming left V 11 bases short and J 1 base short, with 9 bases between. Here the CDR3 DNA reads TGTGCCTCCTGGGAGTCCTACAATGAGCAGTTCTTC. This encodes CASWESYNEQFF. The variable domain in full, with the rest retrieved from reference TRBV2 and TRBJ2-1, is EPEVTQTPSHQVTQMGQEVILRCVPISNHLYFYWYRQILGQKVEFLVSFYNNEISEKSEIFDDQFSVERPDGSNFTLKIRSTKLEDSAMYFCASWESYNEQFFGPGTRLTVL.

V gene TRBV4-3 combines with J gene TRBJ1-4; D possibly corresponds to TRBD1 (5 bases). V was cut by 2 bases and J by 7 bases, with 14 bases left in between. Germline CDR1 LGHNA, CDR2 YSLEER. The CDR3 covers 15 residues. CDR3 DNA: TGCGCCAGCAGCCAAACGGGAGGGGTAATTGAAAAACTGTTTTTT. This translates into CASSQTGGVIEKLFF.

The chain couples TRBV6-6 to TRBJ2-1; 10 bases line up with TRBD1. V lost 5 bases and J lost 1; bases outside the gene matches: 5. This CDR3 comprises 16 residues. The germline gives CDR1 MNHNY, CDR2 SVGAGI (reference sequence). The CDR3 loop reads CASSHTGQGSYNEQFF. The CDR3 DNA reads TGTGCCAGCAGTCATACGGGACAGGGGTCCTACAATGAGCAGTTCTTC.

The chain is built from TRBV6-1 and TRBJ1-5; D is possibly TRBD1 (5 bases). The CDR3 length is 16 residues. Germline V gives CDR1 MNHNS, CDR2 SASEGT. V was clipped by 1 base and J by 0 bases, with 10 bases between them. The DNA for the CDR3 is TGTGCCAGCAGTGAAGGCGGGGGAGGTAGCAATCAGCCCCAGCATTTT. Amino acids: CASSEGGGGSNQPQHF.